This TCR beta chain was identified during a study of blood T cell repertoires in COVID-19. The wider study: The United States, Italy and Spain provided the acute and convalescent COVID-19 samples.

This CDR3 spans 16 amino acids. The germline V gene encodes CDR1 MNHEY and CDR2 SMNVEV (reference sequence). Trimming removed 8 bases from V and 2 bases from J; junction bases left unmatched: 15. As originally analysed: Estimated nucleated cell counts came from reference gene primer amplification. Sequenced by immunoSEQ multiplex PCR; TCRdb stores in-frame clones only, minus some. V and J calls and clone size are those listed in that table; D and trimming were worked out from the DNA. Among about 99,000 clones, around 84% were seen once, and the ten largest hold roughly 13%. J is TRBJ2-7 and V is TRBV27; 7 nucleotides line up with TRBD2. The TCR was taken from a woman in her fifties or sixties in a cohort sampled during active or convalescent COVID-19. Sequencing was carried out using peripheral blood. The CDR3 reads CASGTRTRSLAYEQYF. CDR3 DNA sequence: TGTGCCAGCGGAACGCGGACTAGAAGCTTGGCCTACGAGCAGTACTTC.